These T cell receptor beta chains were read from a single sample in a study of T cells after yellow fever vaccination. A single record per CDR3 protein comes from TCRdb applying MiXCR to the 5' RACE reads. The sample has some 340,000 distinct CDR3 sequences, about 10% seen once. The starting material was CD4+ T cells sorted from PBMCs, obtained 45 days after the yellow fever booster vaccination. These receptor sequences come from a man in his late teens or twenties who received the YFV17D yellow fever vaccine. Each CDR3 is given with its conserved first and last residue. The D gene is left open where the match is weak. Not all rows give a size; the values are once, few, many and, for expanded clones, a class.

D gene: NA; V gene: TRBV3-1; J gene: TRBJ2-5; clone size: NA; CDR3 DNA: TGTGCCAGCAGCCAAGATCTTGGGGGAGAGACCCAGTACTTC; CDR3 protein: CASSQDLGGETQYF
D gene: NA; V gene: TRBV6-2/TRBV6-3; J gene: TRBJ2-1; clone size: few; CDR3 DNA: TGTGCCAGCAGTTACCGCCCCCGTGGGGAGCAGTTCTTC; CDR3 protein: CASSYRPRGEQFF
D gene: NA; V gene: TRBV10-3; J gene: TRBJ2-2; clone size: few; CDR3 DNA: TGTGCCTTAGGAAGGGGACCGGACACCGGGGAGCTGTTTTTT; CDR3 protein: CALGRGPDTGELFF
D gene: NA; V gene: TRBV7-9; J gene: TRBJ2-5; clone size: NA; CDR3 DNA: TGTGCCAGCGTAGCGGATGGGGAGACCCAGTACTTC; CDR3 protein: CASVADGETQYF
D gene: NA; V gene: TRBV29-1; J gene: TRBJ2-1; clone size: many; CDR3 DNA: TGCAGCGTTGAGGCGTCCTTTCGCGATGAGCAGTTCTTC; CDR3 protein: CSVEASFRDEQFF
D gene: NA; V gene: TRBV7-2; J gene: TRBJ2-2; clone size: NA; CDR3 DNA: TGTGCCAGCAGCAGCCGGACTGGGAACGGGGAGCTGTTTTTT; CDR3 protein: CASSSRTGNGELFF
D gene: NA; V gene: TRBV18; J gene: TRBJ1-2; clone size: NA; CDR3 DNA: TGTGCCAGCTCACCGACTGGGACCGTTGGGACCTTC; CDR3 protein: CASSPTGTVGTF
D gene: NA; V gene: TRBV5-1; J gene: TRBJ2-2; clone size: NA; CDR3 DNA: TGCGCCAGCAGCGTGACTAGTTCGGGCGGGGAGCTGTTTTTT; CDR3 protein: CASSVTSSGGELFF
D gene: NA; V gene: TRBV9; J gene: TRBJ2-5; clone size: NA; CDR3 DNA: TGTGCCAGCAGCCTCAACCCTGGGGTTGGAGAGACCCAGTACTTC; CDR3 protein: CASSLNPGVGETQYF
D gene: TRBD1; V gene: TRBV5-1; J gene: TRBJ2-1; clone size: many; CDR3 DNA: TGCGCCAGCAGCTCGCGACAGGGCTCCTACAATGAGCAGTTCTTC; CDR3 protein: CASSSRQGSYNEQFF
D gene: NA; V gene: TRBV5-6; J gene: TRBJ1-5; clone size: NA; CDR3 DNA: TGTGCCAGCAGCTTGGCCAATTGGGTGTCGCACAATCAGCCCCAGCATTTT; CDR3 protein: CASSLANWVSHNQPQHF
D gene: TRBD2; V gene: TRBV5-1; J gene: TRBJ2-3; clone size: NA; CDR3 DNA: TGCGCCAGCAGCACTACGGGGGGGCCAGGAGATACGCAGTATTTT; CDR3 protein: CASSTTGGPGDTQYF
D gene: TRBD2; V gene: TRBV7-9; J gene: TRBJ2-2; clone size: NA; CDR3 DNA: TGTGCCCGTGGCGGGGGTTCCGCCGGGGAGCTGTTTTTT; CDR3 protein: CARGGGSAGELFF
D gene: TRBD2; V gene: TRBV7-2; J gene: TRBJ2-2; clone size: once; CDR3 DNA: TGTGCCAGCACAGGGAGGGGCACGAACACCGGGGAGCTGTTTTTT; CDR3 protein: CASTGRGTNTGELFF
D gene: NA; V gene: TRBV9; J gene: TRBJ2-5; clone size: few; CDR3 DNA: TGTGCCAGCAGCCCCCGGAGCCGGGGCCAAGAGACCCAGTACTTC; CDR3 protein: CASSPRSRGQETQYF
D gene: NA; V gene: TRBV10-3; J gene: TRBJ2-3; clone size: few; CDR3 DNA: TGTGCCATCAGAGAGCGGGGCACAGATACGCAGTATTTT; CDR3 protein: CAIRERGTDTQYF
D gene: NA; V gene: TRBV9; J gene: TRBJ1-2; clone size: few; CDR3 DNA: TGTGCCAGCAGCTATGGGGGTTTAAGAGATGGCTACACCTTC; CDR3 protein: CASSYGGLRDGYTF
D gene: TRBD1; V gene: TRBV18; J gene: TRBJ1-5; clone size: few; CDR3 DNA: TGTGCCAGCTCACCACGGGACAGGGGACAGCCCCAGCATTTT; CDR3 protein: CASSPRDRGQPQHF
D gene: TRBD2; V gene: TRBV24-1; J gene: TRBJ2-1; clone size: few; CDR3 DNA: TGTGCCACCAGTGCCTTAACGGGGAGGGGCTCCTACAATGAGCAGTTCTTC; CDR3 protein: CATSALTGRGSYNEQFF
D gene: TRBD1; V gene: TRBV20-1; J gene: TRBJ1-2; clone size: many; CDR3 DNA: TGCAGTGCTAGCGACAGGGGGCTAGGCTACACCTTC; CDR3 protein: CSASDRGLGYTF
D gene: NA; V gene: TRBV20-1; J gene: TRBJ2-7; clone size: NA; CDR3 DNA: TGCAGTGCTAGAGGACGGGCAGGGGCGACCTCCTACGAGCAGTACTTC; CDR3 protein: CSARGRAGATSYEQYF
D gene: NA; V gene: TRBV5-1; J gene: TRBJ1-1; clone size: many; CDR3 DNA: TGCGCCAGCAGCTCCCAGGTGTCGGGGACTGAAGCTTTCTTT; CDR3 protein: CASSSQVSGTEAFF
D gene: NA; V gene: TRBV6-2/TRBV6-3; J gene: TRBJ1-3; clone size: NA; CDR3 DNA: TGTGCCAGCAGGGTACAGGCGTTCTCTGGAAACACCATATATTTT; CDR3 protein: CASRVQAFSGNTIYF
D gene: NA; V gene: TRBV3-1; J gene: TRBJ1-2; clone size: many; CDR3 DNA: TGTGCCAGCAGCCAGAGGGGGACACGCGGCTACACCTTC; CDR3 protein: CASSQRGTRGYTF
D gene: NA; V gene: TRBV5-1; J gene: TRBJ1-4; clone size: NA; CDR3 DNA: TGCGCCAGCAGCTTACTCGGTGTGGGCACTAATGAAAAACTGTTTTTT; CDR3 protein: CASSLLGVGTNEKLFF
D gene: TRBD1; V gene: TRBV5-4; J gene: TRBJ1-2; clone size: NA; CDR3 DNA: TGTGCCAGCAGCAGGACAGGGGAGAACTATGGCTACACCTTC; CDR3 protein: CASSRTGENYGYTF
D gene: NA; V gene: TRBV5-1; J gene: TRBJ2-3; clone size: few; CDR3 DNA: TGCGCCAGCAGCTACCTGACTGACGGGGGCGGATGGGATACGCAGTATTTT; CDR3 protein: CASSYLTDGGGWDTQYF
D gene: NA; V gene: TRBV12-3/TRBV12-4; J gene: TRBJ2-7; clone size: few; CDR3 DNA: TGTGCCAGCAGTCGGCAGGTACCCTCCTACGAGCAGTACTTC; CDR3 protein: CASSRQVPSYEQYF
D gene: TRBD2; V gene: TRBV2; J gene: TRBJ2-1; clone size: NA; CDR3 DNA: TGTGCCAGGGGACTAGCGGGGGGGTACAATGAGCAGTTCTTC; CDR3 protein: CARGLAGGYNEQFF
D gene: NA; V gene: TRBV7-2; J gene: TRBJ2-7; clone size: few; CDR3 DNA: TGTGCCAGCAGCGGGCAGATCTACGAGCAGTACTTC; CDR3 protein: CASSGQIYEQYF
D gene: TRBD1; V gene: TRBV4-3; J gene: TRBJ1-2; clone size: NA; CDR3 DNA: TGCGCCAGCAGCCAAGATTATACAGGGGGCCTTCTCGATGGCTACACCTTC; CDR3 protein: CASSQDYTGGLLDGYTF
D gene: NA; V gene: TRBV5-1; J gene: TRBJ2-3; clone size: few; CDR3 DNA: TGCGCCAGCAGCAGGGGCCCAGCGACAGATACGCAGTATTTT; CDR3 protein: CASSRGPATDTQYF
D gene: NA; V gene: TRBV11-2; J gene: TRBJ2-7; clone size: NA; CDR3 DNA: TGTGCCAGCAGCCCCGGACTCGAATACGAGCAGTACTTC; CDR3 protein: CASSPGLEYEQYF
D gene: NA; V gene: TRBV19; J gene: TRBJ1-2; clone size: few; CDR3 DNA: TGTGCCAGTAGTAGTCGCCCCGACGGGAACTATGGCTACACCTTC; CDR3 protein: CASSSRPDGNYGYTF
D gene: NA; V gene: TRBV4-3; J gene: TRBJ2-2; clone size: many; CDR3 DNA: TGCGCCAGCAGCCAAAATTGGGTGAGACAGGATAACACCGGGGAGCTGTTTTTT; CDR3 protein: CASSQNWVRQDNTGELFF
D gene: TRBD2; V gene: TRBV7-6; J gene: TRBJ2-1; clone size: many; CDR3 DNA: TGTGCCAGCAGACAAAACCAGCGGGGGGCCTACAATGAGCAGTTCTTC; CDR3 protein: CASRQNQRGAYNEQFF